This paragraph covers one T cell receptor (beta chain) sequence. The antigen is not known. Sequencing was performed with immunoSEQ multiplex PCR; in TCRdb, only in-frame clones are kept and a portion is missing. The sample has roughly 99,000 clones, around 88% seen once; the top ten hold approximately 1.4%. V lost 0 bases, J lost 3 bases, and 13 bases stayed unmatched. The germline gives CDR1 LGHNA, CDR2 YSLEER. CDR3 length equals 18 residues. The data were taken from a study of graft-versus-host responses after intestinal transplantation. Study-level information: Transplants given to recipients were multivisceral, liver-intestinal, or isolated intestinal. Overall study results and limits: When patients had graft-donor T cell macrochimerism, their allografts held high graft-versus-host to host-versus-graft clonal ratios. Peak circulating GvH clone levels were associated with early post-transplant HvG declines.

This clonotype was sampled from a human patient who received an intestinal transplant, so some T cells may come from the graft donor. Sequenced material: PBMCs, taken 255 days after intestinal transplant. The chain uses TRBV4-3 and TRBJ1-2; 7 bases fit TRBD1. The CDR3: CASSQEYQGTEPHYGYTF. CDR3 in DNA: TGCGCCAGCAGCCAAGAATACCAAGGGACAGAACCTCACTATGGCTACACCTTC.